This TCR beta chain appears in the sequencing data of a study of T cell repertoires in cytomegalovirus infection. In TCRdb, the reads were re-called with MiXCR into one record per CDR3 protein. The table shows about 770,000 distinct CDR3 sequences, with about 29% occurring only once. V was trimmed by 3 bases and J by 1 base, leaving 12 bases between them. Germline-derived CDR1 and CDR2 are MDHEN and SYDVKM. CDR3 length: 15 amino acids. In its sample, this clonotype was seen a few times. Its target is not known. The sequencing here drew on cultured CD8+ T cells from PBMCs, taken from culture after CMV antigen stimulation. The rearrangement links TRBV28 to TRBJ1-1, with D possibly matching TRBD1 (5 bases). This clonotype was obtained from a human donor in good health (CMV status not recorded). Some clones in this sample may be carry-over from other donors' samples. CDR3 DNA sequence: TGTGCCAGCAGTTTCGGGGCGGGAGGGAACACTGAAGCTTTCTTT. Encoded protein: CASSFGAGGNTEAFF. The full variable domain, with the rest looked up from reference TRBV28 and TRBJ1-1, is DVKVTQSSRYLVKRTGEKVFLECVQDMDHENMFWYRQDPGLGLRLIYFSYDVKMKEKGDIPEGYSVSREKKERFSLILESASTNQTSMYLCASSFGAGGNTEAFFGQGTRLTVV.